This T cell receptor (beta chain) is drawn from a study of blood T cell repertoires in COVID-19 (TCRdb year 2020). As for the study more broadly: Collaborator samples came from the United States, Italy and Spain and covered acute and convalescent phases of COVID-19. The material from the prospective study consisted of cDNA or gDNA derived from T cells, B-cell-depleted T cells, or PBMCs. The dataset comprised deeply sampled blood TCRbeta repertoires from subjects exposed to, actively infected with, or recovered from COVID-19. The repertoires were made available in a free public database intended to serve as a resource for research on the immune response to SARS-CoV-2. The samples were drawn from two sources: the first 160 participants of the ongoing ImmuneRACE study, and fewer than 1,500 subjects contributed by 6 global collaborators. The sample metadata nearly always contained a de-identified subject ID, COVID-19 status, age in years and sex. Where available, HLA class I and class II types were taken from metadata supplied by the sample provider and were not determined by assay-based typing. Overall study results and their limits: Clinical and demographic metadata were provided uncurated, with the amount varying by source and participant.

The collaborating institutions used their own protocols to collect whole blood in K2EDTA tubes. For TCRbeta analysis, collaborator samples were shipped as frozen whole blood, as isolated PBMCs, or as DNA extracted from either sample type. The CDR3 contains 16 residues, cysteine and phenylalanine counted. CDR3 DNA is the only sequence kept; it has 48 bases, read in frame from the first base. CDR1 and CDR2 (MNHEY, SVGEGT) derive from the germline V gene. The V end gives up 5 bases and the J end 1 base, leaving 8 bases in the junction not matched to a gene. TCRbeta CDR3 regions were amplified from genomic DNA by means of the immunoSEQ Assay, a bias-controlled multiplex PCR. The authors processed their data as follows. The number of nucleated cells in each sample was estimated by amplification of reference gene primers within the assay. Sequence reads were collapsed and filtered to measure the absolute abundance of every unique TCRbeta CDR3 rearrangement. Productive Simpson clonality was computed per sample as the square root of Simpson's diversity index over productive rearrangements. Imported from immuneACCESS, the table was reduced by TCRdb to in-frame sequences with V and J called. These copies leave out some clones; in studies compared against another copy, an unresolved V gene accounts for under half, and the cause of the remainder is not known. The D gene and trimming were derived from the DNA, and the V and J assignments and clone size from that table. The sample includes about 99,000 clones, with about 80% observed a single time. Of the sample, approximately 3.3% is held by the ten largest clones.

As regards this clone: Its antigen has not been determined. No base quality values were provided; no much bigger clone lies one nucleotide off.

The sequence is built from TRBV6-2 or TRBV6-3 and TRBJ2-5, with 9 bases in between that match TRBD1. The specimen was peripheral blood. This receptor was identified in an elderly woman with active or convalescent COVID-19. The CDR3 region has the sequence CASSDGVGQGQETQYF. The nucleotide sequence reads TGTGCCAGCAGTGACGGTGTGGGACAGGGCCAAGAGACCCAGTACTTC.